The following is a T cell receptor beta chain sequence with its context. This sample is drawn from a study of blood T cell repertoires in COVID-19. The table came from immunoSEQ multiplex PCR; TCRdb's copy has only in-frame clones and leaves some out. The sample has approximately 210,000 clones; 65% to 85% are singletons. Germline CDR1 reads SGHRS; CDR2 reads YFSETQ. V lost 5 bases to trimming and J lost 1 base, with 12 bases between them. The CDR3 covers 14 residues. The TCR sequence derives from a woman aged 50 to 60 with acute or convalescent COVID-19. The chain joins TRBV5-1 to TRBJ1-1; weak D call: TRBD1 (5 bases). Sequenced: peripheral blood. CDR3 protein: CASRSGTGNTEAFF. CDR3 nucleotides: TGCGCCAGCAGGTCAGGTACAGGGAACACTGAAGCTTTCTTT.